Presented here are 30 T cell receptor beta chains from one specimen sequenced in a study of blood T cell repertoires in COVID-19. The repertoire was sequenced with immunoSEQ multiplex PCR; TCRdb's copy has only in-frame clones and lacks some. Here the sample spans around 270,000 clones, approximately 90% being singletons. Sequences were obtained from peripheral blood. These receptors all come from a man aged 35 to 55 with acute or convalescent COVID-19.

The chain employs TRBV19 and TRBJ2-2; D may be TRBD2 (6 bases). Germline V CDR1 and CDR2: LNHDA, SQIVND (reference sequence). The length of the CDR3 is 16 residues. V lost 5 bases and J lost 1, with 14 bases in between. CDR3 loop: CASSSRGGKNTGELFF. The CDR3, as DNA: TGTGCCAGTAGTTCCCGTGGAGGGAAGAACACCGGGGAGCTGTTTTTT.

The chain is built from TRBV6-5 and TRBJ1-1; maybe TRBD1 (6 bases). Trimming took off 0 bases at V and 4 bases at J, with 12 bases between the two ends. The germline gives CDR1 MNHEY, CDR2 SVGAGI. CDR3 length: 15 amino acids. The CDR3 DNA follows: TGTGCCAGCAGTTACTCGGGGGGGCAAGGCACTGAAGCTTTCTTT. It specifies CASSYSGGQGTEAFF.

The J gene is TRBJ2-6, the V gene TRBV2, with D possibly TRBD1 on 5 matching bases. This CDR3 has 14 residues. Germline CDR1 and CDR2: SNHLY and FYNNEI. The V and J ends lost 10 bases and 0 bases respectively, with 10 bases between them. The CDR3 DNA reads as TGTGCCATAGACAGTAACTCTGGGGCCAACGTCCTGACTTTC. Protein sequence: CAIDSNSGANVLTF.

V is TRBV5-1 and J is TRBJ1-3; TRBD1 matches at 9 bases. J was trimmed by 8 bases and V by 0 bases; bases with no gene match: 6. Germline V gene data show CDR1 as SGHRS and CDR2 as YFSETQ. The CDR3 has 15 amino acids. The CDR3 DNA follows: TGCGCCAGCAGCTTGGGGGACAGGGATGCGGACACCATATATTTT. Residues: CASSLGDRDADTIYF.

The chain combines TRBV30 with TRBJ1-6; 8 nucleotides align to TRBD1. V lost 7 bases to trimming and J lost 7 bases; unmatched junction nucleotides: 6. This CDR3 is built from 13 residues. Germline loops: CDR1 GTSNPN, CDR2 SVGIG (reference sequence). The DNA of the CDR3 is TGTGCCTCCCGGACAGGGCCCAATTCACCCCTCCACTTT. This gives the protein CASRTGPNSPLHF.

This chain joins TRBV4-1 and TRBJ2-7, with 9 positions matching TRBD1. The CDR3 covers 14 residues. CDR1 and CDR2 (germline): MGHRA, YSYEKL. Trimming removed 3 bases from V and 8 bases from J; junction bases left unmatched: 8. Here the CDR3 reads CASSHNRDREKQYF. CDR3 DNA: TGCGCCAGCAGCCACAACCGGGACAGGGAAAAGCAGTACTTC.

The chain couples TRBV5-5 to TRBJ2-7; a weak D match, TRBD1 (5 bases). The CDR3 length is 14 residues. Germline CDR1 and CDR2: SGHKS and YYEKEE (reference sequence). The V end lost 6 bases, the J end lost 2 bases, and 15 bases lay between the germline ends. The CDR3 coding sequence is TGTGCCAGCAATTCCGCAGGACATCCCTACGAGCAGTACTTC. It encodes CASNSAGHPYEQYF.

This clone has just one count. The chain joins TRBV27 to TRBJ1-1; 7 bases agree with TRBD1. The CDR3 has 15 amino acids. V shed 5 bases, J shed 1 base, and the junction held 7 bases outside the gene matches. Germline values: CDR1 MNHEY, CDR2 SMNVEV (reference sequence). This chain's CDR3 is CASSPRGTANTEAFF. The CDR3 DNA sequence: TGTGCCAGCAGTCCTAGGGGGACAGCGAACACTGAAGCTTTCTTT.

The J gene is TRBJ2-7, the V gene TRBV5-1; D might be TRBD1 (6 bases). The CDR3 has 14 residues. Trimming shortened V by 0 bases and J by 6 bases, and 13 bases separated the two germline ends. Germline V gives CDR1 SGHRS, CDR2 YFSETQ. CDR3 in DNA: TGCGCCAGCAGCTTGGGGACAGCAGGAAGCGAGCAGTACTTC. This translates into CASSLGTAGSEQYF.

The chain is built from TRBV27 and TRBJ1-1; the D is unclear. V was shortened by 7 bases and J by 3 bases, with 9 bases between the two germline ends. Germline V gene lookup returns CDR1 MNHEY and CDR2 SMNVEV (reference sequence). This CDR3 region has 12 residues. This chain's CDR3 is CASKSVYTEAFF. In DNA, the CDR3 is TGTGCCAGCAAATCCGTGTACACTGAAGCTTTCTTT.

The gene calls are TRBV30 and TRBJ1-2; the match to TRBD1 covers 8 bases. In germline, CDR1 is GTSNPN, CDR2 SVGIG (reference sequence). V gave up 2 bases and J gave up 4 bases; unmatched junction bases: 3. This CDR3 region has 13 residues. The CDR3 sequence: CAWSTTGVYGYTF. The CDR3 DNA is TGTGCCTGGAGTACGACAGGGGTCTATGGCTACACCTTC.

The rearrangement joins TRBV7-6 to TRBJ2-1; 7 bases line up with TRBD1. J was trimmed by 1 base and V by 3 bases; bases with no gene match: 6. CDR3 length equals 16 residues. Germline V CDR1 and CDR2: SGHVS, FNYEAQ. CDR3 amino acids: CASSLQQGSSYNEQFF. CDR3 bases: TGTGCCAGCAGCTTGCAACAGGGGAGTTCCTACAATGAGCAGTTCTTC. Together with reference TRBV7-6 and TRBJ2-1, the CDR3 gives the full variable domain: GAGVSQSPRYKVTKRGQDVALRCDPISGHVSLYWYRQALGQGPEFLTYFNYEAQQDKSGLPNDRFSAERPEGSISTLTIQRTEQRDSAMYRCASSLQQGSSYNEQFFGPGTRLTVL.

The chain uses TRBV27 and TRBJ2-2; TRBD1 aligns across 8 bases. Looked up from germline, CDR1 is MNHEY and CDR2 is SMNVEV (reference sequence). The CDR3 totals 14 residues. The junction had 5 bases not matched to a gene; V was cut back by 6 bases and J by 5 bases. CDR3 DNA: TGTGCCAGCAGGGGCAGGGGGCGAACCGGGGAGCTGTTTTTT. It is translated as CASRGRGRTGELFF.

The CDR3: CASSFQGSSNQPQHF. The CDR3 nucleotides read TGTGCCAGCAGTTTTCAGGGGTCGAGCAATCAGCCCCAGCATTTT. The genes are TRBV27 and TRBJ1-5, with TRBD1 as a possible D gene (6 bases). In germline, CDR1 is MNHEY, CDR2 SMNVEV (reference sequence). This CDR3 has 15 amino acids. Deletions cut 3 bases from V and 1 base from J, with 10 bases between.

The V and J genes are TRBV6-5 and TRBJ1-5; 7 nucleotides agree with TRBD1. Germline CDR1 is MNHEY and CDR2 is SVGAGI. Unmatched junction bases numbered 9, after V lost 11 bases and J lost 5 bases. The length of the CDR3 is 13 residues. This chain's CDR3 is CASGRDSYQPQHF. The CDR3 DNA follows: TGTGCCTCCGGGCGGGACAGTTATCAGCCCCAGCATTTT.

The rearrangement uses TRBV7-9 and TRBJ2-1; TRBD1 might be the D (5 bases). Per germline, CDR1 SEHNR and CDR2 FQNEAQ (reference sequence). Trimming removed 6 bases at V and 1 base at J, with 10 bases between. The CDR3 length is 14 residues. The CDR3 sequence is CASSGHWSYNEQFF. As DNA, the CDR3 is TGTGCCAGCAGTGGACACTGGTCCTACAATGAGCAGTTCTTC.

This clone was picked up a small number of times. The CDR3 DNA is TGTGCCACTACTTCCTCGGGCTCCTATAATTCACCCCTCCACTTT. The encoded protein is CATTSSGSYNSPLHF. This sequence joins TRBV15 and TRBJ1-6; D ambiguous. Trimming cost V 9 bases and J 0 bases, with 12 bases left between them. The CDR3 is 15 residues long. The germline V gene has CDR1 LNHNV and CDR2 YYDKDF (reference sequence). Full variable domain (remainder filled in from reference TRBV15 and TRBJ1-6): DAMVIQNPRYQVTQFGKPVTLSCSQTLNHNVMYWYQQKSSQAPKLLFHYYDKDFNNEADTPDNFQSRRPNTSFCFLDIRSPGLGDTAMYLCATTSSGSYNSPLHFGNGTRLTVT.

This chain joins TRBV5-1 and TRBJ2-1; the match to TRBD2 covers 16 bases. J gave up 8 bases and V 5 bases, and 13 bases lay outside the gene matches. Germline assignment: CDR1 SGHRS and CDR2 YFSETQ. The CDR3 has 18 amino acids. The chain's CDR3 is CASSLAGTSGGAVDEQFF. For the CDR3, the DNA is TGCGCCAGCAGTCTAGCCGGGACTAGCGGGGGGGCCGTCGATGAGCAGTTCTTC.

As DNA, the CDR3 is TGTGCCAGCAGCTTGGAAAGGGGATACGAGCAGTACTTC. It yields the protein CASSLERGYEQYF. This rearrangement joins TRBV5-4 to TRBJ2-7; a possible D gene is TRBD1 (5 bases). The germline CDR1 and CDR2 sequences are SGHNT and YYREEE (reference sequence). V lost 0 bases and J lost 4, with 8 bases in between. The CDR3 length is 13 residues.

The CDR3 reads CASSKVGEVGGTQYF. CDR3 coding DNA: TGTGCCAGCAGCAAAGTTGGGGAAGTAGGGGGGACCCAGTACTTC. The V and J genes are TRBV21-1 and TRBJ2-5; the table's TRBD1 call for D was not verified on the DNA. TRBV21-1 represents a pseudogene. The CDR3 runs to 15 residues.

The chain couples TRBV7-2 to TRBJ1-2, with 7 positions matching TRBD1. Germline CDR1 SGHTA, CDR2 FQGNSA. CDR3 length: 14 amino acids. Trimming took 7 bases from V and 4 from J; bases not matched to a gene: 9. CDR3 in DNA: TGTGCCAGCACTCGGGGGACAGAGGGCTATGGCTACACCTTC. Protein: CASTRGTEGYGYTF. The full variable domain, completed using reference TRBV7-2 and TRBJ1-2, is GAGVSQSPSNKVTEKGKDVELRCDPISGHTALYWYRQSLGQGLEFLIYFQGNSAPDKSGLPSDRFSAERTGGSVSTLTIQRTQQEDSAVYLCASTRGTEGYGYTFGSGTRLTVV.

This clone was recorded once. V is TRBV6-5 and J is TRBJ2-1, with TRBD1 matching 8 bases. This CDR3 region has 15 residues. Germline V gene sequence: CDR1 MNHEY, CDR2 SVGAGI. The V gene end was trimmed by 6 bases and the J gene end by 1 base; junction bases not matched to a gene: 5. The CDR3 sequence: CASRLQGVSYNEQFF. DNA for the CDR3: TGTGCCAGCAGATTACAGGGGGTGTCCTACAATGAGCAGTTCTTC.

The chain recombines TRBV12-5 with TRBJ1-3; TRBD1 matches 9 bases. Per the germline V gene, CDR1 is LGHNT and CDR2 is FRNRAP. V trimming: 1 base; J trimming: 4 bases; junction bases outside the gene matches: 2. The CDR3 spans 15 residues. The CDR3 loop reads CASGLGDREGNTIYF. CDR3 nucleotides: TGTGCTAGTGGTTTGGGGGACAGGGAAGGAAACACCATATATTTT. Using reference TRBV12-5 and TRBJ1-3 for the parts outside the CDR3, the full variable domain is DARVTQTPRHKVTEMGQEVTMRCQPILGHNTVFWYRQTMMQGLELLAYFRNRAPLDDSGMPKDRFSAEMPDATLATLKIQPSEPRDSAVYFCASGLGDREGNTIYFGEGSWLTVV.

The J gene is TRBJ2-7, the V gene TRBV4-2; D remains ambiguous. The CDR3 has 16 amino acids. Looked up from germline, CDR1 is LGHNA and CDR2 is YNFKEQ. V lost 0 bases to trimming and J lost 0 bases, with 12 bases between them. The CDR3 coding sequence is TGTGCCAGCAGCCAAGAAAGTCACAGAGACTCCTACGAGCAGTACTTC. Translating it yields CASSQESHRDSYEQYF.

Here the CDR3 reads CAIRGSGADTQYF. The CDR3, as DNA: TGTGCCATCAGAGGTAGCGGGGCAGATACGCAGTATTTT. The chain combines TRBV10-3 with TRBJ2-3; 8 nucleotides agree with TRBD2. CDR1 and CDR2 (germline): ENHRY, SYGVKD. This CDR3 is 13 amino acids long. Trimming cost V 6 bases and J 4 bases; bases outside gene matches: 3.

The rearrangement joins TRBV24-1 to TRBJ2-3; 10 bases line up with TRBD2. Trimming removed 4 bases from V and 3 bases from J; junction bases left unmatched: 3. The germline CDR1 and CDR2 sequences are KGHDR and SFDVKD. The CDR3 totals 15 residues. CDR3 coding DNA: TGTGCCACCAGTGACCCGACTAGCGGGACAGATACGCAGTATTTT. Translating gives CATSDPTSGTDTQYF.

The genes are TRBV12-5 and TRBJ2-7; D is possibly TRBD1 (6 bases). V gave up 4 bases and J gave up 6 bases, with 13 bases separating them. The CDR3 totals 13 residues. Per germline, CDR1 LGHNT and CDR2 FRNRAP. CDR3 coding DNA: TGTGCTAGTGGTTCCCCCGGGACACGCGAGCAGTACTTC. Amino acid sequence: CASGSPGTREQYF.

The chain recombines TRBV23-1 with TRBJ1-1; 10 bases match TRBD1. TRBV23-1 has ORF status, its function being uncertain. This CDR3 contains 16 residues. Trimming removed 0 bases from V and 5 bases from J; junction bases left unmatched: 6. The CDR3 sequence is CASSQSRTGGGTEAFF. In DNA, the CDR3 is TGCGCCAGCAGTCAATCTCGGACAGGGGGTGGGACTGAAGCTTTCTTT.

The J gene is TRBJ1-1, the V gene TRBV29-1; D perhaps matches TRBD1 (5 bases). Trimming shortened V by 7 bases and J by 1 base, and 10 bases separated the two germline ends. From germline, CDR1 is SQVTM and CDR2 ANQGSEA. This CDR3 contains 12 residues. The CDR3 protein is CSARQRNTEAFF. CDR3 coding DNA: TGCAGCGCAAGACAGAGGAACACTGAAGCTTTCTTT.

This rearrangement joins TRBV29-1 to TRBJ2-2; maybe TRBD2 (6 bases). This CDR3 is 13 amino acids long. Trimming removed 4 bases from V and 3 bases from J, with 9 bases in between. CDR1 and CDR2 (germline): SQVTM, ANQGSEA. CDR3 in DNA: TGCAGCGTTGGCGGGGTCGACACCGGGGAGCTGTTTTTT. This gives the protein CSVGGVDTGELFF.